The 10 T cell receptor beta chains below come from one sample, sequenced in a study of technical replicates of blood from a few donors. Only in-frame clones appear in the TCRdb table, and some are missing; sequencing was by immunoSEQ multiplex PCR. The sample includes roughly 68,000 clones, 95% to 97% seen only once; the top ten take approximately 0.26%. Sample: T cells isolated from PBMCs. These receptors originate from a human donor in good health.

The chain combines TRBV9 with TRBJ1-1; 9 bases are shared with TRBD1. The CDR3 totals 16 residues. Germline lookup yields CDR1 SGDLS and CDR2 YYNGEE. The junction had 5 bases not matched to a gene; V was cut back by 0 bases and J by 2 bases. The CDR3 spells CASSVGTGGFNTEAFF. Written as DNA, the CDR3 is TGTGCCAGCAGCGTAGGAACAGGGGGCTTTAACACTGAAGCTTTCTTT.

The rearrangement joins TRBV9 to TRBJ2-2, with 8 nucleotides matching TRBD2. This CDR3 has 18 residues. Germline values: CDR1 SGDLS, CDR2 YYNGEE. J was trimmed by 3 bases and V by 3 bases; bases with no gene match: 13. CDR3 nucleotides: TGTGCCAGCAGCGATGAGAAGGTGCTAGCGGGCTACACCGGGGAGCTGTTTTTT. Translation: CASSDEKVLAGYTGELFF.

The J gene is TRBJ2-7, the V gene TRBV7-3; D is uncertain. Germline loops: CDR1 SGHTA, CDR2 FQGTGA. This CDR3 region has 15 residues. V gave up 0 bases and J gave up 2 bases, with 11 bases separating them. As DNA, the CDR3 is TGTGCCAGCAGCTTAACCGCGACAAGCCCCTACGAGCAGTACTTC. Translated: CASSLTATSPYEQYF.

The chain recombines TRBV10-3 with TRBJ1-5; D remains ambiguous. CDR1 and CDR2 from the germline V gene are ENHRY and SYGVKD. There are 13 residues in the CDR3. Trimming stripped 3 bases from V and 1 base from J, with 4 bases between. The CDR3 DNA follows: TGTGCCATCAGTGATAGAAGCAATCAGCCCCAGCATTTT. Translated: CAISDRSNQPQHF.

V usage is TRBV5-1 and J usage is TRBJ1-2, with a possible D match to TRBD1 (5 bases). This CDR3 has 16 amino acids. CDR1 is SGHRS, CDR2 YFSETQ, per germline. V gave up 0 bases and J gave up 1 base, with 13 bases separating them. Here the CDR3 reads CASSLDPGRGNYGYTF. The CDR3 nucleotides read TGCGCCAGCAGCTTGGATCCAGGGAGGGGTAACTATGGCTACACCTTC.

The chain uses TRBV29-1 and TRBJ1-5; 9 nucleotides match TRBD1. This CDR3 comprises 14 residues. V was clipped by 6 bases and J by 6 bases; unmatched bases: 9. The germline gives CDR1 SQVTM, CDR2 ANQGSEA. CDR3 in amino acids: CSVGTGFKGQPQHF. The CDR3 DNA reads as TGCAGCGTCGGGACAGGGTTTAAAGGTCAGCCCCAGCATTTT.

The CDR3 here is CAWRGRGYIVGYTF. The CDR3 DNA reads TGTGCCTGGAGGGGCAGGGGATATATAGTGGGCTACACCTTC. The chain employs TRBV30 and TRBJ1-2; possible D gene TRBD1, 6 bases. Trimming removed 3 bases at V and 8 bases at J, with 19 bases between. Germline CDR1 GTSNPN, CDR2 SVGIG (reference sequence). The CDR3 is 14 amino acids.

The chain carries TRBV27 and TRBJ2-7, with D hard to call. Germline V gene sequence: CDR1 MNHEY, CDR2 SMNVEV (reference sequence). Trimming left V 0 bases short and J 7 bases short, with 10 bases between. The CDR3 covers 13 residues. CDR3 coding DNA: TGTGCCAGCAGTTTATCGCCAGGCCTAGAGCAGTACTTC. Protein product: CASSLSPGLEQYF.

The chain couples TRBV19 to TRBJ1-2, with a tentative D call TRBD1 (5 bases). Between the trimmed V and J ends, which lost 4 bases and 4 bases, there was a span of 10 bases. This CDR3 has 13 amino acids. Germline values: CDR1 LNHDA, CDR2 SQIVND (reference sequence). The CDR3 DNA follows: TGTGCCAGTAGTAGGGGACTACTCTATGGCTACACCTTC. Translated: CASSRGLLYGYTF.

The CDR3 here is CASSLVTGANYGYTF. The CDR3 DNA sequence: TGTGCCAGCAGCTTGGTAACAGGAGCTAACTATGGCTACACCTTC. The chain carries TRBV5-6 and TRBJ1-2; perhaps TRBD1 as D (5 bases). This CDR3 region has 15 residues. V was cut by 0 bases and J by 0 bases, with 9 bases left in between. From germline, CDR1 is SGHDT and CDR2 YYEEEE.